One T cell receptor beta chain is described in this entry. The study ran its PCR with 60 Vbeta and 13 Jbeta primers. Only in-frame clones appear in the TCRdb table, and some are missing; sequencing was by immunoSEQ multiplex PCR. The table records some 130,000 clones, roughly 70% of them present only once. The CDR3 spans 14 residues. Trimming removed 6 bases at V and 7 bases at J, with 18 bases between. CDR1 MNHEY and CDR2 SMNVEV come from the germline V gene (reference sequence). The entry originates in a study of cytomegalovirus exposure and HLA in healthy donors. Sequencing was carried out using PBMCs. The receptor was isolated from a human donor in good health. J is TRBJ2-5 and V is TRBV27; D is unresolved. CDR3 loop: CASRLATVGGTQYF. The CDR3, as DNA: TGTGCCAGCAGACTTGCCACGGTCGGCGGGACCCAGTACTTC.